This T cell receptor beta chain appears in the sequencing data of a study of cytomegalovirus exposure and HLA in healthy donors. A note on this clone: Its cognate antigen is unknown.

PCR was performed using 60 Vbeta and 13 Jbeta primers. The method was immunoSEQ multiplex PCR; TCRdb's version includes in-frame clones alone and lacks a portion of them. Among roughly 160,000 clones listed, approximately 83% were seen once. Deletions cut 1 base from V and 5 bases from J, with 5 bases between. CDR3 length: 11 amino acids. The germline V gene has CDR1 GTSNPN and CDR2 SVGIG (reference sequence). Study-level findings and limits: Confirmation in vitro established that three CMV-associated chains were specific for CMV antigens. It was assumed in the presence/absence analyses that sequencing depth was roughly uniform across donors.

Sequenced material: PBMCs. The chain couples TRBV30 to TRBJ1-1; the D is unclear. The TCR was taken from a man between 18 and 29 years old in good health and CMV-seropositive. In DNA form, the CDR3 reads TGTGCCTGGAGTGAGAGAACTGAAGCTTTCTTT. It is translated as CAWSERTEAFF. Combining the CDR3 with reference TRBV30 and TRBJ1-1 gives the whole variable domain SQTIHQWPATLVQPVGSPLSLECTVEGTSNPNLYWYRQAAGRGLQLLFYSVGIGQISSEVPQNLSASRPQDRQFILSSKKLLLSDSGFYLCAWSERTEAFFGQGTRLTVV.